This T cell receptor (beta chain) originates from a study of regulatory T cells in long-lasting Graves disease. The study, taken as a whole, reports: Peripheral blood was the sole material, not thyroid tissue.

This clonotype appeared many times. The antigen remains unidentified. The CDR3 totals 14 residues. V was cut by 7 bases and J by 1 base, with 12 bases left in between. Germline V gene sequence: CDR1 SNHLY, CDR2 FYNNEI. According to the study, TCR beta libraries were built with iRepertoire HTBI primers and CDR3-region Arm-PCR. Each CDR3 protein is one row after TCRdb ran MiXCR on the multiplex PCR reads. The sample has 380,000 or so distinct CDR3 sequences, 16% seen once. Described time point: newly diagnosed GD, antithyroid drugs for less than 3 months. Preparation of the TCR library used RNA extracted from PBMCs. The same specimen was also included in a second study, on T cells in Graves' hyperthyroidism and ophthalmopathy. According to that study: Peripheral blood also featured most of the thyroid clonotypes expanded above 0.001.

The clonotype comes from a woman aged 18-29 years with Graves disease. This specimen was peripheral blood mononuclear cells (PBMCs), taken at new diagnosis, from a patient treated with antithyroid drugs. The V gene is TRBV2, the J gene TRBJ2-3; tentative D call: TRBD2 (6 bases). CDR3 nucleotide sequence: TGTGCCAGCAAAGGCGGGGCCGGCACAGATACGCAGTATTTT. Translating it yields CASKGGAGTDTQYF.